The 13 T cell receptor beta chains below were found in one sample sequenced in a study of T cell repertoires in cytomegalovirus infection. In TCRdb, the reads were re-called with MiXCR into one record per CDR3 protein. The repertoire includes roughly 320,000 distinct CDR3 sequences, roughly 9.3% of them detected once, and 2% to 3% sits in the top ten. Sequenced: PBMCs. The source of these receptors is a human donor in good health (CMV status not recorded). Some clones in this sample may be carry-over from other donors' samples.

This clonotype was counted many times. This chain joins TRBV7-9 and TRBJ2-7; 9 bases align to TRBD1. The CDR3 has 15 residues. The germline V gene encodes CDR1 SEHNR and CDR2 FQNEAQ (reference sequence). V was pared by 5 bases and J by 4 bases, with 9 bases of the junction left unmatched. DNA of the CDR3: TGTGCCAGCAGCCCCCGGGACAGGGAAATTTACGAGCAGTACTTC. Translated, it gives CASSPRDREIYEQYF.

This chain joins TRBV5-6 and TRBJ2-1, with 9 bases that match TRBD1. V was pared by 2 bases and J by 2 bases, with 5 bases of the junction left unmatched. The CDR3 has 16 residues. The germline CDR1 and CDR2 sequences are SGHDT and YYEEEE. The CDR3 DNA sequence: TGTGCCAGCAGCTTCCTCCGGGACAGGGCCTACAATGAGCAGTTCTTC. This sequence encodes CASSFLRDRAYNEQFF. The full variable domain, completed using reference TRBV5-6 and TRBJ2-1, is DAGVTQSPTHLIKTRGQQVTLRCSPKSGHDTVSWYQQALGQGPQFIFQYYEEEERQRGNFPDRFSGHQFPNYSSELNVNALLLGDSALYLCASSFLRDRAYNEQFFGPGTRLTVL.

Ten or more counts support this clonotype. The chain links TRBV6-2 or TRBV6-3 to TRBJ2-1; the match to TRBD2 covers 8 bases. This CDR3 comprises 18 residues. J lost 2 bases, V lost 7 bases, and 16 bases had no gene match. The germline V gene encodes CDR1 MNHEY and CDR2 SVGEGT. This chain's CDR3 is CASKELIGGGITYNEQFF. The DNA for the CDR3 is TGTGCCAGCAAGGAGCTGATTGGCGGGGGGATCACCTACAATGAGCAGTTCTTC.

In this sample, this clonotype turned up many times. The chain uses TRBV7-9 and TRBJ2-3, with D possibly matching TRBD2 (5 bases). V was trimmed by 1 base and J by 5 bases, leaving 7 bases between them. This CDR3 is built from 13 residues. The germline V gene has CDR1 SEHNR and CDR2 FQNEAQ (reference sequence). CDR3 loop: CASSLEGEDTQYF. The CDR3 nucleotides read TGTGCCAGCAGCTTAGAGGGAGAAGATACGCAGTATTTT.

In regard to this clonotype: A junction end diverges from the germline sequence, so it may reflect a read error. CDR3 residues: CANSLDPRGPTEAFF. DNA of the CDR3: TGTGCCAACAGCTTAGATCCGAGAGGGCCCACTGAAGCTTTCTTT. V and J are TRBV7-6 and TRBJ1-1; D call uncertain. This CDR3 region has 15 residues. Germline values: CDR1 SGHVS, CDR2 FNYEAQ.

The rearrangement joins TRBV5-5 to TRBJ1-5; TRBD1 is a possible D gene (6 bases). Trimming pared 4 bases from V and 0 bases from J, leaving 14 bases between. Germline assignment: CDR1 SGHKS and CDR2 YYEKEE (reference sequence). The CDR3 loop spans 16 amino acids. The chain's CDR3 is CASSPTGHNSNQPQHF. DNA of the CDR3: TGTGCCAGCAGCCCGACAGGACATAATAGCAATCAGCCCCAGCATTTT.

This clonotype has ten or more counts. J is TRBJ2-7 and V is TRBV6-2 or TRBV6-3; D might be TRBD1 (6 bases). The germline gives CDR1 MNHEY, CDR2 SVGEGT. This CDR3 spans 16 amino acids. V lost 2 bases, J lost 0 bases, and 14 bases lay in between. CDR3 region: CASSYRVGQVSYEQYF. The DNA of the CDR3 is TGTGCCAGCAGTTACCGGGTGGGACAAGTCTCCTACGAGCAGTACTTC.

This clonotype was counted many times. The chain uses TRBV6-1 and TRBJ2-4; TRBD2 might be the D (5 bases). From germline, CDR1 is MNHNS and CDR2 SASEGT. The CDR3 length is 13 residues. Trimming stripped 6 bases from V and 3 bases from J, with 9 bases between. The CDR3, as DNA: TGTGCCAGCAGGGACTTAGTCAAAAACATTCAGTACTTC. This sequence encodes CASRDLVKNIQYF.

This clonotype was observed a handful of times. The J gene is TRBJ1-1, the V gene TRBV5-1; TRBD1 is a possible D gene (5 bases). CDR1 and CDR2 (germline): SGHRS, YFSETQ. V lost 1 base, J lost 6 bases, and 19 bases lay in between. This CDR3 is built from 16 residues. CDR3 region: CASSLIGTDRNAEAFF. The CDR3 DNA reads TGCGCCAGCAGCTTGATCGGGACGGATCGTAACGCTGAAGCTTTCTTT.

This clonotype was seen many times. The rearrangement uses TRBV10-3 and TRBJ2-1; D gene uncertain. The CDR3 sequence is 15 residues long. V was trimmed by 7 bases and J by 0 bases, leaving 13 bases between them. CDR1 ENHRY and CDR2 SYGVKD come from the germline V gene. The CDR3 coding sequence is TGTGCCATCAACAAAAAAAAGGGCTCCTACAATGAGCAGTTCTTC. It translates to CAINKKKGSYNEQFF.

The V and J genes are TRBV5-4 and TRBJ2-7, with D possibly being TRBD2 (6 bases). The CDR3 loop spans 14 amino acids. V lost 3 bases, J lost 4 bases, and 14 bases lay in between. The V gene's germline CDR1 is SGHNT and CDR2 YYREEE (reference sequence). The CDR3 region is CASSSGTSRYEQYF. The CDR3 region has the DNA TGTGCCAGCAGCTCGGGGACTTCACGGTACGAGCAGTACTTC. The whole variable domain, remainder taken from reference TRBV5-4 and TRBJ2-7, is ETGVTQSPTHLIKTRGQQVTLRCSSQSGHNTVSWYQQALGQGPQFIFQYYREEENGRGNFPPRFSGLQFPNYSSELNVNALELDDSALYLCASSSGTSRYEQYFGPGTRLTVT.

J is TRBJ2-1 and V is TRBV9; 9 bases match TRBD1. The CDR3 covers 15 residues. V gave up 3 bases and J gave up 6 bases; unmatched junction bases: 7. Germline CDR1 SGDLS, CDR2 YYNGEE. The CDR3 region has the DNA TGTGCCAGCAGCGCAACAGGGGGCGCCATCAATGAGCAGTTCTTC. Its translation: CASSATGGAINEQFF.

This clonotype was counted at least ten times. This sequence joins TRBV15 and TRBJ1-5; D remains ambiguous. Trimming pared 3 bases from V and 3 bases from J, leaving 6 bases between. Germline V CDR1 and CDR2: LNHNV, YYDKDF (reference sequence). The CDR3 spans 13 residues. The CDR3: CATSRRPNQPQHF. As DNA, the CDR3 is TGTGCCACCAGCAGGCGACCCAATCAGCCCCAGCATTTT.